Listed below are T cell receptor beta chains from one sample, sequenced in a study of CD8 T cells in ankylosing spondylitis. From the 5' RACE reads, TCRdb called clonotypes with MiXCR, one entry per CDR3 protein. The sample holds about 240,000 distinct CDR3 sequences; about 24% are singletons and the top ten take roughly 0.67%. Sequencing was performed on blood, either unsorted or a sorted T cell fraction (not recorded which). All receptors derive from a male donor with ankylosing spondylitis or in good health (not recorded which). The CDR3 runs from the conserved cysteine through the conserved F or W. The D gene is left open where the match is weak. Expanded clones are given a class, and other clones once, few, many or no size at all.

v_gene: TRBV20-1; d_gene: NA; abundance: NA; j_gene: TRBJ1-6; CDR3nt: TGCAGTGCCTTACGGGCCTCAAATGATTCACCCCTCCACTTT; CDR3aa: CSALRASNDSPLHF
v_gene: TRBV4-2; d_gene: TRBD1; abundance: many; j_gene: TRBJ1-1; CDR3nt: TGTGCCAGCAGCCCAAGACAGGGTGAAGCTTTCTTT; CDR3aa: CASSPRQGEAFF
v_gene: TRBV20-1; d_gene: NA; abundance: many; j_gene: TRBJ1-5; CDR3nt: TGCAGTGCTGGGGGAGGGAATCAGCCCCAGCATTTT; CDR3aa: CSAGGGNQPQHF
v_gene: TRBV10-3; d_gene: TRBD1; abundance: NA; j_gene: TRBJ2-3; CDR3nt: TGTGCCATCAGTGAGCCAGGGACAGAAAACACAGATACGCAGTATTTT; CDR3aa: CAISEPGTENTDTQYF
v_gene: TRBV5-1; d_gene: NA; abundance: many; j_gene: TRBJ2-3; CDR3nt: TGCGCCAGCAGCTTCGGTTCTAGCACAGATACGCAGTATTTT; CDR3aa: CASSFGSSTDTQYF
v_gene: TRBV11-2; d_gene: TRBD2; abundance: many; j_gene: TRBJ2-5; CDR3nt: TGTGCCAGCAGCTTAGATCTAGCGGGGTGGGAGACCCAGTACTTC; CDR3aa: CASSLDLAGWETQYF
v_gene: TRBV20-1; d_gene: TRBD2; abundance: NA; j_gene: TRBJ2-3; CDR3nt: TGCAGTGCTAGTCCCGCACTAGCGGGGGGACGCACAGATACGCAGTATTTT; CDR3aa: CSASPALAGGRTDTQYF
v_gene: TRBV7-6; d_gene: TRBD2; abundance: many; j_gene: TRBJ2-1; CDR3nt: TGTGCCAGCAGCTGGCGGGGGGCTGAGCAGTTCTTC; CDR3aa: CASSWRGAEQFF
v_gene: TRBV20-1; d_gene: TRBD1; abundance: many; j_gene: TRBJ2-1; CDR3nt: TGCAGTGCTAGAGACCGGACAGGGAGGTATAATGAGCAGTTCTTC; CDR3aa: CSARDRTGRYNEQFF
v_gene: TRBV5-5; d_gene: NA; abundance: NA; j_gene: TRBJ2-1; CDR3nt: TGTGCCAGCAGCTTGGGACTAGGGATTGAGCAGTTCTTC; CDR3aa: CASSLGLGIEQFF
v_gene: TRBV29-1; d_gene: NA; abundance: NA; j_gene: TRBJ1-4; CDR3nt: TGCAGCGCCACAAACAGGTTAACTAATGAAAAACTGTTTTTT; CDR3aa: CSATNRLTNEKLFF
v_gene: TRBV15; d_gene: NA; abundance: many; j_gene: TRBJ2-5; CDR3nt: TGTGCCACCAGCAGAGGGTTCGAAGAGACCCAGTACTTC; CDR3aa: CATSRGFEETQYF
v_gene: TRBV6-1; d_gene: TRBD1; abundance: many; j_gene: TRBJ1-3; CDR3nt: TGTGCCAGCGCGAGGGGACAGAGCTCTGGAAACACCATATATTTT; CDR3aa: CASARGQSSGNTIYF
v_gene: TRBV20-1; d_gene: NA; abundance: few; j_gene: TRBJ2-1; CDR3nt: TGCAGTGCCCGACAGAGGAGCTCCTACAATGAGCAGTTCTTC; CDR3aa: CSARQRSSYNEQFF
v_gene: TRBV12-3/TRBV12-4; d_gene: NA; abundance: NA; j_gene: TRBJ2-5; CDR3nt: TGTGCCAGCAGTTTGGTGGGCAGCCAAGAGACCCAGTACTTC; CDR3aa: CASSLVGSQETQYF
v_gene: TRBV7-3; d_gene: TRBD1; abundance: NA; j_gene: TRBJ2-2; CDR3nt: TGTGCCAGCAGCCGGGACAGAGGGGCCGGGGAGCTGTTTTTT; CDR3aa: CASSRDRGAGELFF
v_gene: TRBV3-1; d_gene: TRBD1; abundance: NA; j_gene: TRBJ2-3; CDR3nt: TGTGCCAGCAGCCGACGGACAGGGCGGGGAGATACGCAGTATTTT; CDR3aa: CASSRRTGRGDTQYF
v_gene: TRBV7-3; d_gene: NA; abundance: NA; j_gene: TRBJ2-7; CDR3nt: TGTGCCAGCAGTCGCGCGGGGGGACAGGGACCCTACGAGCAGTACTTC; CDR3aa: CASSRAGGQGPYEQYF
v_gene: TRBV20-1; d_gene: TRBD2; abundance: NA; j_gene: TRBJ2-3; CDR3nt: TGCTGTTTTTGGGGCTCTAGCGGGGGGGCCTCAGATACGCAGTATTTT; CDR3aa: CCFWGSSGGASDTQYF
v_gene: TRBV7-8; d_gene: NA; abundance: many; j_gene: TRBJ2-5; CDR3nt: TGTGCCAGCAGCCCCCGGGGACTCCCGACAGGGGAGACCCAGTACTTC; CDR3aa: CASSPRGLPTGETQYF